This entry is about one TCR beta chain. This sample was taken from a study of tumor T cells in aggressive B-cell lymphoma. Per germline, CDR1 SQVTM and CDR2 ANQGSEA. Trimming shortened V by 4 bases and J by 0 bases, and 12 bases separated the two germline ends. This CDR3 has 14 residues. Clones were sequenced by immunoSEQ multiplex PCR, and TCRdb holds only the in-frame ones, with some missing. The sample yields roughly 2,700 clones, around 85% seen once. The TCR comes from an adult with diffuse large B cell lymphoma. Some clones in this sample may be carry-over from other donors' samples. What was sequenced was tumor tissue. The chain recombines TRBV29-1 with TRBJ1-1, with D maybe TRBD1 (5 bases). The CDR3 DNA follows: TGCAGCGTTGGAGTGGGGGGGGTGAACACTGAAGCTTTCTTT. Protein product: CSVGVGGVNTEAFF.